This record covers a single TCR beta chain. CDR3 length equals 15 residues. Germline V gene lookup returns CDR1 SEHNR and CDR2 FQNEAQ (reference sequence). Trimming removed 1 base from V and 2 bases from J, with 10 bases in between. These data come from a study of T cell responses to AZD1222 COVID-19 vaccine. Some clones are missing from TCRdb's copy, which holds only in-frame ones; the method was immunoSEQ multiplex PCR. The profile covers roughly 170,000 clones, with approximately 94% appearing a single time and around 1.5% taken by the ten largest. This sequence joins TRBV7-9 and TRBJ2-3, with D maybe TRBD2 (6 bases). Sequenced here: peripheral blood, sampled 28 days after the second AZD1222 dose. The source is an adult who received the AZD1222 COVID-19 vaccine. CDR3 residues: CASSLVAGYTDTQYF. The CDR3 DNA is TGTGCCAGCAGCTTAGTCGCGGGATACACAGATACGCAGTATTTT.